One and the same sample provided the 5 T cell receptor beta chains below, sequenced in a study of shared clonotypes between healthy human individuals. Data came from immunoSEQ multiplex PCR; TCRdb stores just in-frame clones and leaves some out. Among 2 million to 2.5 million clones listed, just over 90% were seen once. Sequencing input: naive CD4+ T cells from PBMCs. As for subset: CD45RA+ positively selected. These receptors all come from a man aged 18 to 35 in good health. Some clones in this sample may be carry-over from other donors' samples.

Here the CDR3 reads CASSRDASSYEQYF. The CDR3 coding sequence is TGTGCCAGCAGCCGGGACGCGAGCTCCTACGAGCAGTACTTC. The chain has TRBV6-5 and TRBJ2-7; either TRBD1 or TRBD2 may fit D (5 bases each). Trimming left V 6 bases short and J 0 bases short, with 12 bases between. CDR3 length: 14 residues. CDR1 MNHEY and CDR2 SVGAGI come from the germline V gene.

V and J are TRBV6-5 and TRBJ2-5; D possibly corresponds to TRBD2 (5 bases). This CDR3 contains 14 residues. V gave up 0 bases and J gave up 8 bases, with 13 bases separating them. CDR1 is MNHEY and CDR2 is SVGAGI in the germline V gene. CDR3 sequence reads: CASSYSITSGTQYF. For the CDR3, the DNA is TGTGCCAGCAGTTACTCGATTACTAGTGGAACCCAGTACTTC.

This chain connects TRBV7-9 to TRBJ2-2; 7 bases are a match to TRBD1. V was clipped by 4 bases and J by 2 bases; unmatched bases: 10. This CDR3 contains 17 residues. The germline CDR1 and CDR2 sequences are SEHNR and FQNEAQ (reference sequence). CDR3 in amino acids: CASSSLTGTANTGELFF. The CDR3, as DNA: TGTGCCAGCAGCTCTCTCACGGGGACAGCCAACACCGGGGAGCTGTTTTTT.

V gene TRBV6-1 combines with J gene TRBJ2-1, with TRBD1 matching 8 bases. Germline loops: CDR1 MNHNS, CDR2 SASEGT. This CDR3 is built from 14 residues. The ends lost 6 bases at V and 9 bases at J; junction bases unmatched: 10. The CDR3 region is CASSVLGQGSEQFF. CDR3 nucleotide sequence: TGTGCCAGCAGCGTTCTTGGACAGGGCAGTGAGCAGTTCTTC.

V is TRBV29-1 and J is TRBJ1-2; D perhaps matches TRBD1 (5 bases). V lost 6 bases and J 0 bases, leaving 8 bases between the germline ends. The CDR3 spans 12 residues. Germline V gene lookup returns CDR1 SQVTM and CDR2 ANQGSEA. The CDR3 DNA reads as TGCAGCGTCGTGACAGCTAACTATGGCTACACCTTC. This encodes CSVVTANYGYTF. The full variable domain, completed using reference TRBV29-1 and TRBJ1-2, is SAVISQKPSRDICQRGTSLTIQCQVDSQVTMMFWYRQQPGQSLTLIATANQGSEATYESGFVIDKFPISRPNLTFSTLTVSNMSPEDSSIYLCSVVTANYGYTFGSGTRLTVV.